This is a list of T cell receptor beta chains from one sample in a study of T cell responses to AZD1222 COVID-19 vaccine. The assay was immunoSEQ multiplex PCR, and TCRdb's table has in-frame clones only and misses some. This repertoire shows about 180,000 clones, approximately 92% found once; its top ten account for about 6.9%. Sequences were derived from peripheral blood, sampled on day 0 of AZD1222 vaccination. All receptors derive from an adult in good health. The CDR3 runs from the conserved cysteine through the conserved F or W. D genes are given only for firm matches. The size field is filled for only some rows; it gives once, few, many or a size class.

>TRBD1|-|TRBJ2-5|TRBV15
CATSTDRGQTQYF
TGTGCCACCAGCACGGACAGGGGACAGACCCAGTACTTC
>-|-|TRBJ2-5|TRBV11-2
CASSSLETQYF
TGTGCCAGCAGCTCCCTGGAGACCCAGTACTTC
>-|-|TRBJ2-1|TRBV4-1
CASSQDRGVLQFF
TGCGCCAGCAGCCAAGATCGAGGCGTTCTGCAGTTCTTC
>-|few|TRBJ1-6|TRBV3-1/TRBV3-2
CASSQDVVYSPLHF
TGTGCCAGCAGCCAAGATGTGGTTTATTCACCCCTCCACTTT
>TRBD2|-|TRBJ2-1|TRBV6-6
CASSRLAGVNEQFF
TGTGCCAGCAGTCGGCTAGCGGGGGTTAATGAGCAGTTCTTC
>TRBD2|-|TRBJ2-1|TRBV9
CASSIYGTSPNEQFF
TGTGCCAGCAGCATCTACGGGACTAGCCCCAATGAGCAGTTCTTC
>-|-|TRBJ1-2|TRBV6-5
CASSRPGVNYGYTF
TGTGCCAGCAGCCGACCCGGGGTTAACTATGGCTACACCTTC
>TRBD1|-|TRBJ1-1|TRBV13
CASSLGGGDTEAFF
TGTGCCAGCAGCTTAGGAGGGGGCGACACTGAAGCTTTCTTT
>TRBD2|-|TRBJ2-6|TRBV6-2/TRBV6-3
CASSSPLAGEFSGANVLTF
TGTGCCAGCAGTTCCCCCCTAGCGGGGGAATTCTCTGGGGCCAACGTCCTGACTTTC
>TRBD2|-|TRBJ2-3|TRBV4-1
CASSQTGLVIKDTQYF
TGCGCCAGCAGCCAGACCGGACTAGTCATCAAAGATACGCAGTATTTT
>-|once|TRBJ1-1|TRBV7-9
CASRRVLQNTEAFF
TGTGCCAGCAGAAGGGTTCTTCAGAACACTGAAGCTTTCTTT
>TRBD1|-|TRBJ1-1|TRBV7-8
CASSLEGTAVFTEAFF
TGTGCCAGCAGCTTAGAGGGGACAGCGGTCTTTACTGAAGCTTTCTTT
>-|-|TRBJ1-6|TRBV27
CASSLVGGDNSPLHF
TGTGCCAGCAGTTTAGTCGGGGGAGATAATTCACCCCTCCACTTT
>-|-|TRBJ1-2|TRBV29-1
CSVEYRPYGYTF
TGCAGCGTTGAATACAGGCCCTATGGCTACACCTTC
>-|once|TRBJ2-3|TRBV5-8
CASSLKPVLATDTQYF
TGTGCCAGCAGCTTGAAGCCGGTCCTAGCAACCGATACGCAGTATTTT
>-|-|TRBJ2-4|TRBV19
CASSIRAPQAKNIQYF
TGTGCCAGTAGTATTCGGGCACCGCAGGCCAAAAACATTCAGTACTTC
>-|-|TRBJ1-5|TRBV27
CASSLSPLERDGQPQHF
TGTGCCAGCAGTTTATCCCCTTTGGAAAGGGACGGTCAGCCCCAGCATTTT
>TRBD1|once|TRBJ2-4|TRBV4-2
CASSQDSGDRMLLQAKNIQYF
TGTGCCAGCAGCCAAGATTCGGGGGACAGGATGCTCCTGCAGGCCAAAAACATTCAGTACTTC
>-|-|TRBJ1-2|TRBV5-5
CASSSTDLNYGYTF
TGTGCCAGCAGCTCTACGGACTTGAACTATGGCTACACCTTC
>-|-|TRBJ1-4|TRBV5-5
CASSLEFGSSRREKLFF
TGTGCCAGCAGCTTGGAGTTCGGCAGTAGTCGGAGGGAAAAACTGTTTTTT
>TRBD1|-|TRBJ1-2|TRBV6-5
CASSSEGQGWYGYTF
TGTGCCAGCAGTAGCGAGGGACAGGGATGGTATGGCTACACCTTC